This passage covers 27 T cell receptor beta chains from one sample sequenced in a study of shared clonotypes between healthy human individuals. Assay used: immunoSEQ multiplex PCR; TCRdb lists only in-frame clones, some missing. This table holds roughly 2 million clones, about 95% found once. Selected positively for CCR7 and CD45RO-negative, naive CD8 cells excluded terminally differentiated effector memory CD45RA+ cells. Sequencing was done on a sample of naive CD8+ T cells sorted from blood. These receptors all stem from a man in his late teens or twenties in good health.

The count of this clone is one. For the CDR3, the DNA is TGTGCCAGCAGTGAGACAGGGGGCTATGGCTACACCTTC. This translates into CASSETGGYGYTF. The chain links TRBV25-1 to TRBJ1-2; 9 nucleotides line up with TRBD1. CDR1 is MGHDK, CDR2 SYGVNS, per germline. The V and J ends lost 3 bases and 4 bases, in that order; junction bases with no gene match: 0. This CDR3 is 13 amino acids long.

This chain uses TRBV4-1 with TRBJ2-5; perhaps TRBD2 as D (5 bases). With 4 bases removed from V and 3 bases from J, the gap between germline ends came to 9 bases. Germline lookup yields CDR1 MGHRA and CDR2 YSYEKL. CDR3 length equals 13 residues. The CDR3 loop is CASSPDLEETQYF. For the CDR3, the DNA is TGCGCCAGCAGCCCGGACTTGGAAGAGACCCAGTACTTC.

The V gene is TRBV6-1, the J gene TRBJ2-5; the D gene is possibly TRBD1 (6 bases). Germline loops: CDR1 MNHNS, CDR2 SASEGT. This CDR3 is built from 18 residues. V was clipped by 1 base and J by 4 bases, with 22 bases between them. The CDR3 bases are TGTGCCAGCAGTGAAGAGGGACCGGGACATCTGCCCGGAGAGACCCAGTACTTC. Its translation: CASSEEGPGHLPGETQYF.

The chain is built from TRBV4-3 and TRBJ2-7; possibly TRBD1 for D (6 bases). CDR3 length: 15 residues. The germline V and J ends were trimmed by 0 bases and 2 bases, with 11 bases remaining between them. The germline V gene encodes CDR1 LGHNA and CDR2 YSLEER. CDR3 sequence reads: CASSQDMSGAYEQYF. The CDR3 DNA sequence: TGCGCCAGCAGCCAAGATATGTCAGGGGCCTACGAGCAGTACTTC.

V usage is TRBV4-2 and J usage is TRBJ2-5; 11 nucleotides agree with TRBD2. The CDR3 totals 17 residues. The germline V gene encodes CDR1 LGHNA and CDR2 YNFKEQ. J was trimmed by 0 bases and V by 1 base; bases with no gene match: 4. The CDR3 loop is CASSQGLAGSYQETQYF. The CDR3 region has the DNA TGTGCCAGCAGCCAAGGACTAGCGGGGAGTTACCAAGAGACCCAGTACTTC.

This clone was detected only once. The chain has TRBV4-1 and TRBJ2-7; TRBD2 matches 9 bases. CDR3 length equals 18 residues. The germline V gene has CDR1 MGHRA and CDR2 YSYEKL. The V gene end was trimmed by 0 bases and the J gene end by 1 base; junction bases not matched to a gene: 10. Here the CDR3 reads CASSQESLAGVASYEQYF. Written as DNA, the CDR3 is TGCGCCAGCAGCCAAGAGTCATTAGCGGGAGTGGCGTCCTACGAGCAGTACTTC.

CDR3 region: CSVEEARQGAYEQYF. The CDR3 nucleotides are TGCAGCGTTGAAGAAGCACGCCAGGGGGCTTACGAGCAGTACTTC. The genes are TRBV29-1 and TRBJ2-7; TRBD1 aligns across 8 bases. This CDR3 is 15 amino acids long. Germline V gene lookup returns CDR1 SQVTM and CDR2 ANQGSEA. J was trimmed by 4 bases and V by 0 bases; bases with no gene match: 8.

The V gene is TRBV21-1, the J gene TRBJ2-1; the tabulated D call, TRBD2, remains unverified against the DNA. TRBV21-1 represents a pseudogene. This CDR3 comprises 14 residues. The DNA for the CDR3 is TGTGCCAGCAGCAAAGAGGAGGGTAACAATGAGCAGTTCTTC. Its protein is CASSKEEGNNEQFF.

The chain couples TRBV2 to TRBJ2-7, with a possible D match to TRBD1 (6 bases). Germline values: CDR1 SNHLY, CDR2 FYNNEI. Between the trimmed V and J ends, which lost 3 bases and 3 bases, there was a span of 12 bases. The CDR3 covers 14 residues. In DNA, the CDR3 is TGTGCCAGCAGTGATGGACAGATGGGCTACGAGCAGTACTTC. Translation gives CASSDGQMGYEQYF.

The chain joins TRBV28 to TRBJ2-5, with D maybe TRBD2 (6 bases). V was pared by 4 bases and J by 5 bases, with 11 bases between. Germline assignment: CDR1 MDHEN and CDR2 SYDVKM. The CDR3 spans 13 residues. The CDR3 is CASSSGTVETQYF. DNA for the CDR3: TGTGCCAGCAGTTCCGGGACTGTGGAGACCCAGTACTTC. The full variable domain, completed using reference TRBV28 and TRBJ2-5, is DVKVTQSSRYLVKRTGEKVFLECVQDMDHENMFWYRQDPGLGLRLIYFSYDVKMKEKGDIPEGYSVSREKKERFSLILESASTNQTSMYLCASSSGTVETQYFGPGTRLLVL.

The chain uses TRBV19 and TRBJ1-6, with 7 positions matching TRBD1. The CDR3 covers 15 residues. The V segment lost 5 bases and the J segment 7 bases; nucleotides outside the gene matches: 8. The germline CDR1 and CDR2 sequences are LNHDA and SQIVND (reference sequence). The DNA of the CDR3 is TGTGCCAGTAGTCCGTGGGACAGTTCGAATTCACCCCTCCACTTT. Protein: CASSPWDSSNSPLHF.

A few counts support this clone. The same CDR3 is also encoded by other DNA sequences in this sample. The chain links TRBV7-9 to TRBJ2-2; D is ambiguous. Trimming stripped 2 bases from V and 6 bases from J, with 4 bases between. Looked up from germline, CDR1 is SEHNR and CDR2 is FQNEAQ (reference sequence). The CDR3 runs 12 residues. CDR3 bases: TGTGCCAGCAGCTTAATCCCCGGGGAGCTGTTTTTT. Residues: CASSLIPGELFF.

The genes are TRBV19 and TRBJ1-5, with 7 bases fitting TRBD1. Trimming at V came to 8 bases and at J to 6 bases, leaving 13 bases not matched to a gene. This CDR3 comprises 15 residues. Looked up from germline, CDR1 is LNHDA and CDR2 is SQIVND (reference sequence). CDR3 protein: CASPLAGGIGQPQHF. The CDR3 region has the DNA TGTGCCAGTCCCTTGGCAGGGGGGATCGGTCAGCCCCAGCATTTT.

This chain joins TRBV5-1 and TRBJ2-7; D ambiguous. Germline lookup yields CDR1 SGHRS and CDR2 YFSETQ. The V gene lost 4 bases and the J gene lost 0 bases, with 17 bases spanning the gap. CDR3 length: 16 residues. The CDR3 coding sequence is TGCGCCAGCAGCGCTTACAGCAGCCCGGACTCCTACGAGCAGTACTTC. It yields the protein CASSAYSSPDSYEQYF.

V gene TRBV19 combines with J gene TRBJ2-3; either TRBD1 or TRBD2 may supply D (6 bases each). The CDR3 runs 15 residues. From germline, CDR1 is LNHDA and CDR2 SQIVND (reference sequence). Trimming stripped 5 bases from V and 0 bases from J, with 12 bases between. The CDR3 is CASSVAGHSTDTQYF. The DNA for the CDR3 is TGTGCCAGTAGTGTGGCGGGACACAGCACAGATACGCAGTATTTT.

This chain uses TRBV5-6 with TRBJ1-1; tentative D call: TRBD1 (6 bases). The CDR3 contains 13 residues. Germline V CDR1 and CDR2: SGHDT, YYEEEE. The ends were cut back, 3 bases at V and 8 bases at J, with 14 bases in the middle. The CDR3 DNA reads as TGTGCCAGCAGCTGGGGCCCGGACAGCGAAGCTTTCTTT. It encodes CASSWGPDSEAFF.

The gene calls are TRBV4-1 and TRBJ1-5; 7 nucleotides line up with TRBD1. This CDR3 is built from 13 residues. V shed 2 bases and J 7 bases; nucleotides not matched to a gene: 2. Germline CDR1 is MGHRA and CDR2 is YSYEKL. CDR3 sequence reads: CASSQLQGQPQHF. Here the CDR3 DNA reads TGCGCCAGCAGCCAACTACAGGGGCAGCCCCAGCATTTT.

The chain has TRBV29-1 and TRBJ1-1; 8 bases map to TRBD1. Germline CDR1 SQVTM, CDR2 ANQGSEA. This CDR3 is built from 13 residues. With V trimmed by 6 bases and J by 5 bases, 8 bases remained unmatched. The CDR3 region is CSVETGVGTEAFF. In DNA, the CDR3 is TGCAGCGTAGAGACAGGGGTCGGGACTGAAGCTTTCTTT.

The rearrangement uses TRBV6-1 and TRBJ1-2, with TRBD1 matching 8 bases. The CDR3 is 12 residues long. V was clipped by 6 bases and J by 7 bases; unmatched bases: 4. From germline, CDR1 is MNHNS and CDR2 SASEGT. The CDR3, as DNA: TGTGCCAGCAGGGACGGACAGGGTGGCTACACCTTC. This sequence encodes CASRDGQGGYTF.

The V gene is TRBV2, the J gene TRBJ2-2; D gene ambiguous. The germline CDR1 and CDR2 sequences are SNHLY and FYNNEI. The CDR3 runs to 13 residues. Trimming removed 5 bases at V and 2 bases at J, with 6 bases between. CDR3 coding DNA: TGTGCCAGCAGTCTACCCAACACCGGGGAGCTGTTTTTT. It translates to CASSLPNTGELFF.

This chain joins TRBV4-3 and TRBJ2-2, with TRBD2 as a possible D gene (6 bases). The CDR3 length is 18 residues. The V gene lost 4 bases and the J gene lost 0 bases, with 18 bases spanning the gap. Germline lookup yields CDR1 LGHNA and CDR2 YSLEER. The CDR3 region is CASSPRVAGTSNTGELFF. DNA of the CDR3: TGCGCCAGCAGCCCGCGGGTTGCGGGAACTTCGAACACCGGGGAGCTGTTTTTT.

The chain uses TRBV5-6 and TRBJ2-7; tentative D call: TRBD2 (5 bases). Germline lookup yields CDR1 SGHDT and CDR2 YYEEEE. CDR3 length equals 12 residues. V was shortened by 3 bases and J by 7 bases, with 11 bases between the two germline ends. Here the CDR3 DNA reads TGTGCCAGCAGCTATGAGGGCAGGGAGCAGTACTTC. Its protein is CASSYEGREQYF.

V gene TRBV2 combines with J gene TRBJ2-1, with 12 bases that match TRBD2. The germline V gene has CDR1 SNHLY and CDR2 FYNNEI. The length of the CDR3 is 17 residues. V shed 6 bases, J shed 0 bases, and the junction held 6 bases outside the gene matches. Written as DNA, the CDR3 is TGTGCCAGCAGCGGGACTAGCGGGTGGAGCTCCTACAATGAGCAGTTCTTC. This gives the protein CASSGTSGWSSYNEQFF.

Regarding this clone: The junction does not match germline at one end; this may be a read error. The chain combines TRBV7-8 with TRBJ2-3; D is unclear. The CDR3 is made up of 12 amino acids. Germline V gene data show CDR1 as SGHVS and CDR2 as FQNEAQ. The CDR3 DNA follows: TGTGCCAGCAGCTTAGTTTCCGATACGCGGTATTTT. This translates into CASSLVSDTRYF.

The DNA of the CDR3 is TGCGCCAGCAGCCAGGATGGATATAATGAAAAACTGTTTTTT. It encodes CASSQDGYNEKLFF. The chain employs TRBV4-1 and TRBJ1-4, with D uncertain. There are 14 residues in the CDR3. Trimming cost V 3 bases and J 4 bases, with 9 bases left between them. The germline CDR1 and CDR2 sequences are MGHRA and YSYEKL.

Concerning this clone itself: Other DNA variants within this sample encode the same CDR3. The V gene is TRBV5-8, the J gene TRBJ1-1; D is perhaps TRBD1 (5 bases). The V end was cut by 1 base, the J end by 4 bases, with 8 bases between. The germline gives CDR1 SGHTS, CDR2 YDEGEE. CDR3 length equals 13 residues. CDR3 loop: CASSLTGRTEAFF. The CDR3 DNA follows: TGTGCCAGCAGCTTGACAGGTCGCACTGAAGCTTTCTTT.

With respect to this clone: The same CDR3 arises from other DNA sequences in this sample as well. The chain has TRBV7-9 and TRBJ2-3; TRBD1 agrees at 7 bases. Unmatched junction bases numbered 5, after V lost 5 bases and J lost 6 bases. Germline-derived CDR1 and CDR2 are SEHNR and FQNEAQ (reference sequence). This CDR3 contains 13 residues. Here the CDR3 DNA reads TGTGCCAGCAGCCTCGTAGGGGGCGATACGCAGTATTTT. Amino acids: CASSLVGGDTQYF.